The clone carrying this T cell receptor beta chain was recorded at least ten times. Antigen: not known. The library came from three nested PCR rounds adapted from ARM-PCR protocols. TCRdb re-analysed the multiplex PCR reads in MiXCR, keeping a single row per CDR3 protein. This table has fewer than 100,000 distinct CDR3 sequences, under 80% appearing once. These data are taken from a study of tumor and adjacent non-tumor tissue in lung cancer. Notes on the study in general: In normal lung, the top 100 clones were significantly more dominant than in tumor.

CDR3 length equals 17 residues. Germline V gives CDR1 ENHRY, CDR2 SYGVKD. The ends lost 6 bases at V and 2 bases at J; junction bases unmatched: 10. RNA was extracted from bulk tissue without any cell sorting. Distant lung tissue was collected more than 3 cm away from the tumor edge. Sequencing was done on a sample of distant non-tumor lung tissue. The sequence derives from a woman between 50 and 59 years old with non-small cell lung cancer. This sequence joins TRBV10-3 and TRBJ2-2; 9 nucleotides agree with TRBD1. CDR3: CAISDSGTGTNTGELFF. The CDR3, as DNA: TGTGCCATCAGCGACTCCGGGACAGGGACAAACACCGGGGAGCTGTTTTTT.